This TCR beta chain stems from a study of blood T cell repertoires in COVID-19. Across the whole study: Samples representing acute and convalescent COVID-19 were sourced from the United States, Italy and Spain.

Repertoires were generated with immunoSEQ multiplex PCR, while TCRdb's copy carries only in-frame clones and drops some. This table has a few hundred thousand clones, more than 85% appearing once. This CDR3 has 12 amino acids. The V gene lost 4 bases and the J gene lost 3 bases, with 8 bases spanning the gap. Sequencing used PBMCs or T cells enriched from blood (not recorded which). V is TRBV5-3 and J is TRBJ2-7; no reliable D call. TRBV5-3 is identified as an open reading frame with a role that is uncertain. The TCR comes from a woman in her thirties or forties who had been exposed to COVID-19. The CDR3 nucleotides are TGTGCCAGAAGCCTTTCTTGCTACGAGCAGTACTTC. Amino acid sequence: CARSLSCYEQYF.